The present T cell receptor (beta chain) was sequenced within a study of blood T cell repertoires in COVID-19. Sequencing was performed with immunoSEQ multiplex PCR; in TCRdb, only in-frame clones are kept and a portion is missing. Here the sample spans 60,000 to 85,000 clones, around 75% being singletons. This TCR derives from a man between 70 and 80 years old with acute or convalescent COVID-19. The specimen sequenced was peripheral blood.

The CDR3 here is CASSHPSGSSYNEQFF. CDR3 DNA sequence: TGTGCCAGCAGCCACCCCAGCGGGAGCTCCTACAATGAGCAGTTCTTC. The chain is built from TRBV4-2 and TRBJ2-1; 8 bases line up with TRBD2. Germline V gives CDR1 LGHNA, CDR2 YNFKEQ. The CDR3 sequence is 16 residues long. The junction had 4 bases not matched to a gene; V was cut back by 3 bases and J by 0 bases.